This T cell receptor (beta chain) is from a study of monozygotic twins with inflammatory bowel disease. General observations from the study: Data gave no support to a single strong signal or clonotype associated with IBD. Differing T cell subtypes remained indistinguishable.

As regards this clonotype: What it binds is unknown.

Researchers ran eight separate cDNA reactions for each sample. TCRdb re-called the 5' RACE reads and shows each CDR3 protein once, DNA omitted. The sample table sets out fewer than 450,000 distinct CDR3 sequences. Germline loops: CDR1 ENHRY, CDR2 SYGVKD. The CDR3 totals 12 residues. The TCR sequence derives from a human donor with ulcerative colitis or Crohn's disease, or a healthy co-twin of an affected twin (not recorded which). The rearrangement links TRBV10-3 to TRBJ2-5; the D call of TRBD1 rests on TCRdb alone, since no DNA is present to check it. Sequenced material: blood. CDR3 sequence reads: CAIGQYQETQYF.